The sequence of this T cell receptor beta chain was determined in a study of T-cell reconstitution after alpha-beta-depleted transplantation in children. There are 14 residues in the CDR3. CDR1 DFQATT and CDR2 SNEGSKA come from the germline V gene (reference sequence). Trimming cost V 6 bases and J 5 bases; bases outside gene matches: 10. TCRbeta library construction was performed incorporating unique molecular identifiers. TCRdb reprocessed the PCR reads with MiXCR, giving one entry per CDR3 protein. The sample yields approximately 590,000 distinct CDR3 sequences, about 11% seen once. This sample comprised PBMCs from the stem cell graft donor, obtained from the stem cell graft. The receptor was isolated from a human donor who donated a stem cell graft to a child with acute myeloid leukemia. The chain has TRBV20-1 and TRBJ1-5, with 7 bases lining up with TRBD1. The CDR3 sequence is CSAKTGVIDQPQHF. CDR3 in DNA: TGCAGTGCAAAAACAGGGGTGATAGATCAGCCCCAGCATTTT.